Below, 21 T cell receptor beta chains from the same sample are listed, as sequenced in a study of tumour-infiltrating T cells in Burkitt lymphoma. The data were produced by immunoSEQ multiplex PCR, yet TCRdb's version contains in-frame clones alone and is incomplete. The sample yields just under 8,000 clones, around 70% seen once. Sequencing input: tumor tissue. These TCRs come from a human donor with diffuse large B-cell lymphoma.

CDR3 nucleotide sequence: TGTGCCAGCAGCTCCGGGTCGAATACGCAGTATTTT. This encodes CASSSGSNTQYF. J is TRBJ2-3 and V is TRBV13; D is unclear. CDR3 size: 12 residues. CDR1 PRHDT and CDR2 FYEKMQ come from the germline V gene (reference sequence). V shed 4 bases and J shed 7 bases, with 9 bases lying between them.

The V gene is TRBV6-6, the J gene TRBJ1-1; D is unresolved. CDR1 is MNHNY and CDR2 is SVGAGI in the germline V gene (reference sequence). V lost 0 bases and J 1 base, leaving 12 bases between the germline ends. The CDR3 runs to 16 residues. The CDR3 reads CASSYSRRPSNTEAFF. DNA of the CDR3: TGTGCCAGCAGTTACTCGAGACGGCCTTCGAACACTGAAGCTTTCTTT.

This clone was seen a single time. The J gene is TRBJ2-6, the V gene TRBV4-3, with D perhaps TRBD1 (6 bases). CDR1 is LGHNA, CDR2 YSLEER, per germline. CDR3 length: 15 amino acids. The germline V and J ends were trimmed by 3 bases and 3 bases, with 9 bases remaining between them. Here the CDR3 reads CASSQRGFGANVLTF. The DNA of the CDR3 is TGCGCCAGCAGCCAGAGGGGGTTTGGGGCCAACGTCCTGACTTTC.

The chain recombines TRBV4-1 with TRBJ1-5; D is uncertain. This CDR3 contains 16 residues. V lost 0 bases and J lost 0, with 9 bases in between. Germline V gene sequence: CDR1 MGHRA, CDR2 YSYEKL. The CDR3 is CASSQEWRISNQPQHF. Written as DNA, the CDR3 is TGCGCCAGCAGCCAAGAATGGAGAATTAGCAATCAGCCCCAGCATTTT.

In this sample, this clone is hyperexpanded. The chain has TRBV6-5 and TRBJ2-5, with D possibly matching TRBD1 (7 bases). Germline-derived CDR1 and CDR2 are MNHEY and SVGAGI. The length of the CDR3 is 16 residues. V lost 1 base to trimming and J lost 4 bases, with 16 bases between them. DNA of the CDR3: TGTGCCAGCAGTTACTATTCCAGGGGGAGGAGAGAGACCCAGTACTTC. Translation: CASSYYSRGRRETQYF.

This clone was seen only once. The genes are TRBV19 and TRBJ1-4; D is uncertain. Per the germline V gene, CDR1 is LNHDA and CDR2 is SQIVND (reference sequence). V was trimmed by 7 bases and J by 10 bases, leaving 13 bases between them. The CDR3 covers 12 residues. CDR3 region: CASTVQGGKLFF. The CDR3 DNA reads as TGTGCCAGTACCGTCCAAGGAGGAAAACTGTTTTTT. The full variable domain, its missing parts supplied by reference TRBV19 and TRBJ1-4, is DGGITQSPKYLFRKEGQNVTLSCEQNLNHDAMYWYRQDPGQGLRLIYYSQIVNDFQKGDIAEGYSVSREKKESFPLTVTSAQKNPTAFYLCASTVQGGKLFFGSGTQLSVL.

The chain carries TRBV5-5 and TRBJ1-5, with TRBD1 as a possible D gene (5 bases). V was cut by 0 bases and J by 4 bases, with 8 bases left in between. The germline V gene has CDR1 SGHKS and CDR2 YYEKEE (reference sequence). There are 14 residues in the CDR3. The CDR3 loop is CASSLAPGNQPQHF. In DNA, the CDR3 is TGTGCCAGCAGCTTGGCCCCAGGGAATCAGCCCCAGCATTTT.

V usage is TRBV4-1 and J usage is TRBJ2-2; maybe TRBD2 (7 bases). Germline CDR1 MGHRA, CDR2 YSYEKL. V lost 4 bases and J 3 bases, leaving 12 bases between the germline ends. The CDR3 has 15 residues. The CDR3 DNA follows: TGCGCCAGCAGCCGAAGGGGGGGCCACACCGGGGAGCTGTTTTTT. Translation: CASSRRGGHTGELFF.

The rearrangement joins TRBV6-5 to TRBJ2-7; no clear D. CDR1 is MNHEY and CDR2 is SVGAGI in the germline V gene. V gave up 6 bases and J gave up 3 bases, with 12 bases separating them. The CDR3 covers 13 residues. The CDR3, as DNA: TGTGCCAGCAGGAAATCCAGTAACTACGAGCAGTACTTC. The encoded protein is CASRKSSNYEQYF.

The V call is TRBV27, the J call TRBJ2-7; a weak D match, TRBD1 (6 bases). Germline loops: CDR1 MNHEY, CDR2 SMNVEV (reference sequence). CDR3 length: 16 amino acids. Trimming took off 5 bases at V and 2 bases at J, with 19 bases between the two ends. CDR3 region: CASSPTPGQLAYEQYF. The CDR3, as DNA: TGTGCCAGCAGTCCGACCCCGGGACAACTGGCCTACGAGCAGTACTTC.

The chain couples TRBV2 to TRBJ1-1, with 7 bases aligning to TRBD1. Germline trimming cut 4 bases from V and 0 bases from J; bases unmatched to any gene: 2. Germline CDR1 reads SNHLY; CDR2 reads FYNNEI. The CDR3 runs 14 residues. The CDR3 DNA reads TGTGCCAGCAGTGGACAGGGAGTGAACACTGAAGCTTTCTTT. Its protein product is CASSGQGVNTEAFF. The full variable domain, rest sourced from reference TRBV2 and TRBJ1-1, is EPEVTQTPSHQVTQMGQEVILRCVPISNHLYFYWYRQILGQKVEFLVSFYNNEISEKSEIFDDQFSVERPDGSNFTLKIRSTKLEDSAMYFCASSGQGVNTEAFFGQGTRLTVV.

CDR3 in amino acids: CASSQRGVWRLFF. Written as DNA, the CDR3 is TGTGCCAGCAGTCAGAGGGGGGTTTGGAGGTTGTTCTTC. The genes are TRBV6-5 and TRBJ2-1; D possibly uses TRBD1 or TRBD2 (6 bases each). Germline-derived CDR1 and CDR2 are MNHEY and SVGAGI. V lost 5 bases, J lost 15 bases, and 20 bases lay in between. The CDR3 is made up of 13 amino acids.

This sequence joins TRBV19 and TRBJ1-5, with D possibly being TRBD1 (6 bases). This CDR3 comprises 13 residues. Germline V gives CDR1 LNHDA, CDR2 SQIVND (reference sequence). V dropped 6 bases and J dropped 11 bases, with 17 bases sitting between them. The CDR3 coding sequence is TGTGCCAGTAGCAATAAGGGGGAGCAGGCCCAGCATTTT. Residues: CASSNKGEQAQHF.

This clone turned up a few times. The rearrangement links TRBV6-5 to TRBJ2-1; 10 nucleotides line up with TRBD2. The germline V gene has CDR1 MNHEY and CDR2 SVGAGI. The V and J ends lost 5 bases and 8 bases, in that order; junction bases with no gene match: 9. The CDR3 spans 15 residues. The CDR3 DNA follows: TGTGCCAGCAGTGCGCTAGCGGGGGTGGTAGATGAGCAGTTCTTC. Translating it yields CASSALAGVVDEQFF.

The chain joins TRBV7-2 to TRBJ2-1; 15 bases line up with TRBD2. Germline lookup yields CDR1 SGHTA and CDR2 FQGNSA. This CDR3 spans 17 amino acids. The ends lost 1 base at V and 4 bases at J; junction bases unmatched: 2. The CDR3 DNA reads as TGTGCCAGCAGCTTAGGGACTAGCGGGGGGGCGTACAATGAGCAGTTCTTC. Its protein product is CASSLGTSGGAYNEQFF.

The V and J genes are TRBV4-1 and TRBJ1-5; D not certain. Germline lookup yields CDR1 MGHRA and CDR2 YSYEKL. The CDR3 is 13 amino acids. Trimming left V 0 bases short and J 7 bases short, with 7 bases between. CDR3 DNA sequence: TGCGCCAGCAGCCAAGATCGTCGGCAGCCCCAGCATTTT. It yields the protein CASSQDRRQPQHF.

The genes are TRBV5-6 and TRBJ1-1, with unresolved D. CDR3 size: 11 residues. The germline CDR1 and CDR2 sequences are SGHDT and YYEEEE. With 0 bases removed from V and 10 bases from J, the gap between germline ends came to 7 bases. The CDR3: CASSLGVGAFF. CDR3 DNA: TGTGCCAGCAGCTTGGGGGTGGGAGCTTTCTTT.

The rearrangement joins TRBV29-1 to TRBJ1-2; no firm D call. V was trimmed by 7 bases and J by 5 bases, leaving 20 bases between them. This CDR3 has 14 amino acids. The V gene's germline CDR1 is SQVTM and CDR2 ANQGSEA. The CDR3 spells CSALSPGEGYGYTF. The CDR3 nucleotides read TGCAGCGCCCTCTCCCCGGGCGAAGGGTATGGCTACACCTTC. Filled out from reference TRBV29-1 and TRBJ1-2, the complete variable domain reads SAVISQKPSRDICQRGTSLTIQCQVDSQVTMMFWYRQQPGQSLTLIATANQGSEATYESGFVIDKFPISRPNLTFSTLTVSNMSPEDSSIYLCSALSPGEGYGYTFGSGTRLTVV.

CDR3 bases: TGCGCCAGCAGCCCACGGGACGGGGGAAGCAATCAGCCCCAGCATTTT. It is translated as CASSPRDGGSNQPQHF. The chain recombines TRBV4-1 with TRBJ1-5, with a possible D match to TRBD1 (5 bases). The germline V and J ends were trimmed by 4 bases and 1 base, with 14 bases remaining between them. There are 16 residues in the CDR3. Per germline, CDR1 MGHRA and CDR2 YSYEKL.

The chain recombines TRBV7-6 with TRBJ1-1; D is uncertain. V lost 1 base and J lost 3, with 6 bases in between. There are 13 residues in the CDR3. CDR1 is SGHVS, CDR2 FNYEAQ, per germline. In DNA, the CDR3 is TGTGCCAGCAGCTTAGTAAGTTACACTGAAGCTTTCTTT. Protein sequence: CASSLVSYTEAFF.

The CDR3, as DNA: TGTGCCAGCAGTGAAGAAGGACAGTTCCAAGAGACCCAGTACTTC. It codes for CASSEEGQFQETQYF. The rearrangement uses TRBV2 and TRBJ2-5; D perhaps matches TRBD1 (6 bases). Per the germline V gene, CDR1 is SNHLY and CDR2 is FYNNEI. This CDR3 contains 15 residues. Deletions cut 1 base from V and 1 base from J, with 10 bases between. The full variable domain, with the rest looked up from reference TRBV2 and TRBJ2-5, is EPEVTQTPSHQVTQMGQEVILRCVPISNHLYFYWYRQILGQKVEFLVSFYNNEISEKSEIFDDQFSVERPDGSNFTLKIRSTKLEDSAMYFCASSEEGQFQETQYFGPGTRLLVL.